This T cell receptor beta chain is from a study of blood T cell repertoires in COVID-19. Study-level background: Samples came from the United States, Italy and Spain, spanning acute and convalescent COVID-19. The analysed material was cDNA or gDNA that came from T cells, B-cell-depleted T cells, or PBMCs.

Per the authors' pipeline: Using reference gene primer amplification, nucleated cell counts were estimated. Sequencing was performed with immunoSEQ multiplex PCR; in TCRdb, only in-frame clones are kept and a portion is missing. V, J and clone size were drawn from that table, and D and trimming were deduced from the DNA. The sample includes more than 200,000 clones, around 81% seen only once; the top ten take 4% to 5.5%. CDR1 is LGHDT and CDR2 is YNNKEL in the germline V gene (reference sequence). Germline trimming cut 4 bases from V and 7 bases from J; bases unmatched to any gene: 10. The CDR3 runs to 15 residues.

The source is a man aged 50 or older with active or convalescent COVID-19. The chain couples TRBV3-1 (or the pseudogene TRBV3-2) to TRBJ2-1, with 7 bases matching TRBD1. Sequenced: peripheral blood. CDR3 region: CASSRDSITRNEQFF. CDR3 in DNA: TGTGCCAGCAGCCGGGACAGCATAACACGGAATGAGCAGTTCTTC.